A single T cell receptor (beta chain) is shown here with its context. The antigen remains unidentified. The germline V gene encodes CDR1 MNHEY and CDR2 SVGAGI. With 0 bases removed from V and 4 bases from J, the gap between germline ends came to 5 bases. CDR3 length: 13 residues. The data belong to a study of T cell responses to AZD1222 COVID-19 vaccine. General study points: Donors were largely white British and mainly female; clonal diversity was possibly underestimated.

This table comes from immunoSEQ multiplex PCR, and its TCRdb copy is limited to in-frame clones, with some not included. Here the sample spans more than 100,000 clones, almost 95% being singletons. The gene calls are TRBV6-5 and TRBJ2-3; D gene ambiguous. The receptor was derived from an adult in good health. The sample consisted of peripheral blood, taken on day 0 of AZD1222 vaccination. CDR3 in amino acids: CASSYSYADTQYF. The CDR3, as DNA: TGTGCCAGCAGTTACTCGTACGCAGATACGCAGTATTTT.